These 14 T cell receptor beta chains share one sample of origin, sequenced in a study of control samples from healthy donors and cancer patients. The data were produced by immunoSEQ multiplex PCR, yet TCRdb's version contains in-frame clones alone and is incomplete. Of some 100,000 clones listed, more than 85% are singletons. What was sequenced was blood. These receptors all come from a woman between 45 and 60 years old in good health.

This chain uses TRBV19 with TRBJ1-2; D gene unclear. Trimming pared 7 bases from V and 4 bases from J, leaving 10 bases between. Per germline, CDR1 LNHDA and CDR2 SQIVND (reference sequence). The CDR3 contains 12 residues. The CDR3 sequence: CASKADFYGYTF. CDR3 nucleotide sequence: TGTGCCAGTAAAGCAGACTTCTATGGCTACACCTTC. Looking up the rest from reference TRBV19 and TRBJ1-2 gives the full variable domain: DGGITQSPKYLFRKEGQNVTLSCEQNLNHDAMYWYRQDPGQGLRLIYYSQIVNDFQKGDIAEGYSVSREKKESFPLTVTSAQKNPTAFYLCASKADFYGYTFGSGTRLTVV.

The V gene is TRBV6-5, the J gene TRBJ1-5; D may be TRBD1 (5 bases). V lost 6 bases, J lost 3 bases, and 12 bases lay in between. Germline values: CDR1 MNHEY, CDR2 SVGAGI. This CDR3 is built from 14 residues. The CDR3 reads CASSSGTVNQPQHF. In DNA form, the CDR3 reads TGTGCCAGCAGCTCCGGGACGGTCAATCAGCCCCAGCATTTT.

The V and J genes are TRBV29-1 and TRBJ1-2; D is unclear. Germline-derived CDR1 and CDR2 are SQVTM and ANQGSEA. CDR3 size: 15 residues. V shed 0 bases and J shed 0 bases, with 11 bases lying between them. CDR3 sequence: CSVEDRSRSNYGYTF. CDR3 DNA sequence: TGCAGCGTTGAAGATCGGTCCAGGTCTAACTATGGCTACACCTTC.

The genes are TRBV29-1 and TRBJ2-3; 9 bases fit TRBD2. CDR3 size: 14 residues. Germline V gene data show CDR1 as SQVTM and CDR2 as ANQGSEA. J lost 6 bases, V lost 3 bases, and 7 bases had no gene match. The CDR3 sequence is CSVDKASGDDTQYF. The CDR3 DNA is TGCAGCGTTGATAAGGCTAGCGGGGATGATACGCAGTATTTT.

The chain employs TRBV2 and TRBJ2-6; 7 nucleotides match TRBD2. The CDR3 spans 15 residues. The junction had 4 bases not matched to a gene; V was cut back by 6 bases and J by 2 bases. Germline CDR1 and CDR2: SNHLY and FYNNEI. The CDR3 coding sequence is TGTGCCAGCAGCGGACGGGGGGCTGGGGCCAACGTCCTGACTTTC. As protein: CASSGRGAGANVLTF.

To note about this clone: At one end, the junction sequence differs from germline, possibly due to a read error. The chain couples TRBV16 to TRBJ1-4; 8 nucleotides match TRBD1. CDR3 length: 16 amino acids. Germline CDR1 is KGHSY and CDR2 is FQNENV. CDR3 DNA: TGTGCCAGCAGCAAATCTTCAGGGGGCTGGAATGAAAAACTGTTTTTT. This sequence encodes CASSKSSGGWNEKLFF.

The chain joins TRBV29-1 to TRBJ2-5; possible D gene TRBD1, 6 bases. This CDR3 spans 12 amino acids. V lost 6 bases, J lost 4 bases, and 12 bases lay in between. CDR1 and CDR2 (germline): SQVTM, ANQGSEA. The CDR3 loop is CSVARGGETQYF. In nucleotides, the CDR3 is TGCAGCGTCGCCAGGGGTGGAGAGACCCAGTACTTC.

The DNA for the CDR3 is TGCGCCAGCAGCTTGGTACAGGGTGCTGAAGCTTTCTTT. Translated, it gives CASSLVQGAEAFF. The gene calls are TRBV5-1 and TRBJ1-1, with D maybe TRBD1 (6 bases). There are 13 residues in the CDR3. With 0 bases removed from V and 6 bases from J, the gap between germline ends came to 9 bases. Per germline, CDR1 SGHRS and CDR2 YFSETQ.

CDR3 sequence: CASSYSSDSNQPQHF. The CDR3 DNA is TGTGCCAGCAGTTACTCGTCGGATAGCAATCAGCCCCAGCATTTT. This sequence joins TRBV6-2 or TRBV6-3 and TRBJ1-5; no reliable D call. Germline V gives CDR1 MNHEY, CDR2 SVGEGT. V gave up 0 bases and J gave up 0 bases, with 6 bases separating them. The CDR3 is 15 residues long.

This clone came up once. V gene TRBV7-8 combines with J gene TRBJ2-5; TRBD1 agrees at 7 bases. Germline trimming cut 2 bases from V and 2 bases from J; bases unmatched to any gene: 2. Per the germline V gene, CDR1 is SGHVS and CDR2 is FQNEAQ. The CDR3 length is 14 residues. CDR3 sequence: CASSLRQGQETQYF. CDR3 coding DNA: TGTGCCAGCAGCTTAAGACAGGGACAAGAGACCCAGTACTTC.

This chain joins TRBV5-8 and TRBJ1-5; D not resolved. Germline V CDR1 and CDR2: SGHTS, YDEGEE. This CDR3 region has 17 residues. Trimming cost V 1 base and J 6 bases, with 20 bases left between them. This CDR3 reads CASSLFIATGGIQPQHF. The CDR3 DNA is TGTGCCAGCAGCTTGTTCATCGCGACGGGAGGGATTCAGCCCCAGCATTTT.

This clone has more than one count but fewer than ten. The genes are TRBV5-5 and TRBJ1-6; perhaps TRBD1 as D (6 bases). The CDR3 spans 16 residues. CDR1 is SGHKS, CDR2 YYEKEE, per germline (reference sequence). The V end lost 4 bases, the J end lost 10 bases, and 21 bases lay between the germline ends. DNA for the CDR3: TGTGCCAGCAGCGAGGGACATGTCACCCCAGGATCACCCCTCCACTTT. Translating it yields CASSEGHVTPGSPLHF. The full variable domain, completed using reference TRBV5-5 and TRBJ1-6, is DAGVTQSPTHLIKTRGQQVTLRCSPISGHKSVSWYQQVLGQGPQFIFQYYEKEERGRGNFPDRFSARQFPNYSSELNVNALLLGDSALYLCASSEGHVTPGSPLHFGNGTRLTVT.

The V and J genes are TRBV3-1 (or the pseudogene TRBV3-2) and TRBJ2-7; D call uncertain. CDR3 length equals 15 residues. V gave up 6 bases and J gave up 6 bases, with 21 bases separating them. Germline V gene lookup returns CDR1 LGHDT and CDR2 YNNKEL (reference sequence). The CDR3 DNA is TGTGCCAGCAGACTATTTAGTTCCAAGTTTCGCGAGCAGTACGTC. Its protein is CASRLFSSKFREQYV.

In its sample, this clone was seen once. This rearrangement joins TRBV7-2 to TRBJ2-1; a possible D gene is TRBD1 (5 bases). This CDR3 has 17 amino acids. Germline CDR1 and CDR2: SGHTA and FQGNSA. Trimming shortened V by 3 bases and J by 5 bases, and 20 bases separated the two germline ends. DNA of the CDR3: TGTGCCAGCAGCTTTATCCAGGGCCTGTACGAGGACAATGAGCAGTTCTTC. Amino acids: CASSFIQGLYEDNEQFF.